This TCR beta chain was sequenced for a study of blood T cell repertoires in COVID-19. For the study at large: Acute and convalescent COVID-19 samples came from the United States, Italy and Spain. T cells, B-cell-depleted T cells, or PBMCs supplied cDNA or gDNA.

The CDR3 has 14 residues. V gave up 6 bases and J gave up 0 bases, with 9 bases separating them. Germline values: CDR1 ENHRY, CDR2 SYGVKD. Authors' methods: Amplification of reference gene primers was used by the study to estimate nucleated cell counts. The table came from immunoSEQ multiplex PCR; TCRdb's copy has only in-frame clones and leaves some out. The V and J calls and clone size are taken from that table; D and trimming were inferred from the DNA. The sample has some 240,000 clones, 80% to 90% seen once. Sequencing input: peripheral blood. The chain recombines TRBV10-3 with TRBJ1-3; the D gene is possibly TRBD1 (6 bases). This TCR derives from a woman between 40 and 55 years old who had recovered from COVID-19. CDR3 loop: CAIRDSSSGNTIYF. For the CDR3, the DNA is TGTGCCATCAGGGACAGTTCCTCTGGAAACACCATATATTTT.